This T cell receptor beta chain was documented in a study of T-cell reconstitution after alpha-beta-depleted transplantation in children. Overall study results and limits: Reportedly, alpha-beta T cells present about two months post-transplant originated from several hundred expanded clones of graft origin.

Preparing the TCRbeta library involved the use of unique molecular identifiers. From the PCR reads, TCRdb called clonotypes with MiXCR, one entry per CDR3 protein. The data show about 980,000 distinct CDR3 sequences, less than 30% seen once. A note on this clonotype: Its antigen is still unknown.

Germline-derived CDR1 and CDR2 are LGHNA and YSLEER. This CDR3 comprises 16 residues. V was trimmed by 4 bases and J by 9 bases, leaving 19 bases between them. The starting material was PBMCs, mostly from graft donor cells, obtained 360 days after TCRalphabeta/CD19-depleted stem cell transplant. The V call is TRBV4-3, the J call TRBJ1-6, with a tentative D call TRBD1 (6 bases). This receptor was taken from a boy younger than two who had a stem cell transplant for SCID, so the T cells may come from the graft donor. Written as DNA, the CDR3 is TGCGCCAGCAGCCCCAGGGGCCTGGGCGACGGTTCACCCCTCCACTTT. This encodes CASSPRGLGDGSPLHF.